Sequencing of this T cell receptor beta chain was carried out in a study of blood T cell repertoires in COVID-19 (TCRdb year 2020). At the level of the whole study: Samples covering the acute and convalescent phases of COVID-19 were provided by collaborators in the United States, Italy and Spain. The prospective study material was composed of cDNA or gDNA derived from T cells, B-cell-depleted T cells, or PBMCs. Deeply sampled blood TCRbeta repertoires from subjects exposed to, actively infected with, or recovered from COVID-19 were included in the dataset. The repertoires were made available in a free public database intended to serve as a resource for research on the immune response to SARS-CoV-2. The samples were drawn from two sources: the first 160 participants of the ongoing ImmuneRACE study, and over 1,000 subjects contributed by 6 global collaborators. A de-identified subject ID, COVID-19 status, age in years and sex were almost always included in the sample metadata. HLA class I and class II types, where available, came from metadata supplied by the sample provider rather than from assay-based typing. General findings and caveats noted by the study authors: The amount of clinical and demographic metadata varied by source and participant and was provided uncurated.

Concerning this clone itself: What this receptor recognizes is not known. No much larger clone exists at a distance of one base, and base qualities are not known.

Each collaborating institution followed its own protocols to collect whole blood in K2EDTA tubes. For TCRbeta analysis, collaborators shipped samples in one of three forms: frozen whole blood, isolated PBMCs, or DNA extracted from either of those sample types. TCRbeta CDR3 regions were amplified from genomic DNA by means of the immunoSEQ Assay, a bias-controlled multiplex PCR. Per the original workflow: The number of nucleated cells in each sample was estimated from the amplification of reference gene primers within the assay. To quantify the absolute abundance of each unique TCRbeta CDR3 rearrangement, sequence reads were collapsed and filtered. For each sample, productive Simpson clonality was calculated as the square root of Simpson's diversity index across productive rearrangements. TCRdb took over this immuneACCESS table, retaining in-frame rearrangements with V and J assigned. Such tables are incomplete; in checked studies, under half of the missing clones stem from an unresolved V gene, and the remainder is unexplained. That table supplies the V and J calls and clone size; D and trimming were determined from the DNA. The sample has more than 150,000 clones on record, approximately 87% of them singletons. The ten most abundant clones make up less than 25% of the sample.

This TCR was sampled from a man aged 70 or older with active or convalescent COVID-19. Sequenced material: peripheral blood.

CDR3 region: CASSSAGTGNTIYF. The nucleotide sequence reads TGTGCCAGCAGTTCAGCAGGGACTGGAAACACCATATATTTT. The V and J segments used are TRBV6-5 and TRBJ1-3; TRBD1 might be the D gene, on 5 matching bases. For CDR1 and CDR2, the germline V gene lists MNHEY and SVGAGI. The junction shows trimming of 4 bases on V and 2 bases on J, plus 9 bases between the germline ends. Reading from cysteine to phenylalanine, the CDR3 counts 14 amino acids. Only the CDR3 DNA is retained, 42 bases long and in frame from the first base.